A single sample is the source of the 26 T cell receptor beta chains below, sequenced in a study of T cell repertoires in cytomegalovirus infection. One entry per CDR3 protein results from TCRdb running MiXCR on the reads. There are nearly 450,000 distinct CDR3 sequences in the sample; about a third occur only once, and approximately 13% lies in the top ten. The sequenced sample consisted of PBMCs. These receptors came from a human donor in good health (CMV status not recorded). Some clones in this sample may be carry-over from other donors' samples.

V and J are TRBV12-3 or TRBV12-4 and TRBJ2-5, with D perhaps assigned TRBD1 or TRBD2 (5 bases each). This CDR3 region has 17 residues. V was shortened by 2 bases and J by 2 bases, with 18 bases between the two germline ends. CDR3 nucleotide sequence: TGTGCCAGCAGTTTAATGTCGGGGCCATTTCGGCAAGAGACCCAGTACTTC. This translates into CASSLMSGPFRQETQYF.

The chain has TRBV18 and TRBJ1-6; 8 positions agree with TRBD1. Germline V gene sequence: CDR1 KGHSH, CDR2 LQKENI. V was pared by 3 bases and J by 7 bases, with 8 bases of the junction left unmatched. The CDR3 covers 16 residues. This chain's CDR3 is CASSPGQGGVNSPLHF. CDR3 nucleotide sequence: TGTGCCAGCTCACCCGGACAGGGCGGTGTGAATTCACCCCTCCACTTT.

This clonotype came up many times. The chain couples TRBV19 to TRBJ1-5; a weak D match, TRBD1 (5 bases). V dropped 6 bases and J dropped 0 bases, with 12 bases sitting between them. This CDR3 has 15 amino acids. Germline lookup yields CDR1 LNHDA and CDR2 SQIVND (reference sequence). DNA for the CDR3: TGTGCCAGTAGGGTCCAGGGAAATAGCAATCAGCCCCAGCATTTT. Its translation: CASRVQGNSNQPQHF.

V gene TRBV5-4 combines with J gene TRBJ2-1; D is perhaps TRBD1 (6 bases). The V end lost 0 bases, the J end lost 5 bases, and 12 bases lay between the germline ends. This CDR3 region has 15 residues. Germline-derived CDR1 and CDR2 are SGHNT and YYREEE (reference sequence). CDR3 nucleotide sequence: TGTGCCAGCAGCTTGGTCCTGGACAGAGACAATGAGCAGTTCTTC. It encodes CASSLVLDRDNEQFF.

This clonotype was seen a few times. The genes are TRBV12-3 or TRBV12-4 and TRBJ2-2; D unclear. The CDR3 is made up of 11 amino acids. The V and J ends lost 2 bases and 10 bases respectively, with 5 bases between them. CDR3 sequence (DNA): TGTGCCAGCAGTTTATCGGAGGAGCTGTTTTTT. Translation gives CASSLSEELFF.

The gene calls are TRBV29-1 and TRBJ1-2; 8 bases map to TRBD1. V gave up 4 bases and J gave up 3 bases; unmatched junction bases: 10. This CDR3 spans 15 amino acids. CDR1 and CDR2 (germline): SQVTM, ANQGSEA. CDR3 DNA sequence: TGCAGCGTTGCCTCCAACAGGGGGAGAGACTATGGCTACACCTTC. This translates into CSVASNRGRDYGYTF. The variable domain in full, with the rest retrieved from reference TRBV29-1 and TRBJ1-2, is SAVISQKPSRDICQRGTSLTIQCQVDSQVTMMFWYRQQPGQSLTLIATANQGSEATYESGFVIDKFPISRPNLTFSTLTVSNMSPEDSSIYLCSVASNRGRDYGYTFGSGTRLTVV.

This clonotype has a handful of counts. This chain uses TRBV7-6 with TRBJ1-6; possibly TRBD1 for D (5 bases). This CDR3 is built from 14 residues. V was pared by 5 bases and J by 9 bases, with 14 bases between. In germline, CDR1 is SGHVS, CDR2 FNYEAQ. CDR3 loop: CASSVAGGGSPLHF. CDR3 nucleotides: TGTGCCAGCAGCGTTGCGGGGGGGGGTTCACCCCTCCACTTT.

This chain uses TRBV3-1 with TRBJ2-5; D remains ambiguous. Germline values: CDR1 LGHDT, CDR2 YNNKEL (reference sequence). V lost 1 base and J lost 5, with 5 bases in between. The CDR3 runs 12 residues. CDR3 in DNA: TGTGCCAGCAGCCAAGGTCCGGAGACCCAGTACTTC. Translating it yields CASSQGPETQYF.

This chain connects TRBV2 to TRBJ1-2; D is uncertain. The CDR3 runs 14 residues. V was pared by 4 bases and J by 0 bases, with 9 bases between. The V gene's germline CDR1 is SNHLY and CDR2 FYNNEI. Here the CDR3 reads CASSVGGSNYGYTF. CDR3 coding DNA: TGTGCCAGCAGTGTAGGCGGGTCTAACTATGGCTACACCTTC.

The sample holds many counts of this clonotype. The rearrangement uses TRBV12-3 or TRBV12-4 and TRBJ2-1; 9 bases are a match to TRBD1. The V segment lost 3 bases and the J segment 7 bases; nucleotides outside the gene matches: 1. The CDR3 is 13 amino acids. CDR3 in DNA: TGTGCCAGCAGTTTTGGGACAGGGAATGAGCAGTTCTTC. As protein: CASSFGTGNEQFF.

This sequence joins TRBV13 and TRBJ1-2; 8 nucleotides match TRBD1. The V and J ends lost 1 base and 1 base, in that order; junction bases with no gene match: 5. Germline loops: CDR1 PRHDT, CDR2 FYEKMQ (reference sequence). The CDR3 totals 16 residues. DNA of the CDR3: TGTGCCAGCAGCTTAGACGAGACAGGGGATAACTATGGCTACACCTTC. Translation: CASSLDETGDNYGYTF.

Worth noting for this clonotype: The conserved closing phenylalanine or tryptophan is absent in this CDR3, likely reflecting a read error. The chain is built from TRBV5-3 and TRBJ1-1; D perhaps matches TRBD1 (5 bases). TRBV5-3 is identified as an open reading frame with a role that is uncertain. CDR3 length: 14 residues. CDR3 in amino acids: CASSSRGRGTEAFC. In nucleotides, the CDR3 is TGTGCCAGCAGCTCTAGGGGTCGCGGCACTGAAGCTTTCTGT.

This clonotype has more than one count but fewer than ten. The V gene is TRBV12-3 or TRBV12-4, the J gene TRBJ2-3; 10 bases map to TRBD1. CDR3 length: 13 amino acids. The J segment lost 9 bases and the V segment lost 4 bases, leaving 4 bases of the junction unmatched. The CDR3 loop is CASSSLDRGTQYF. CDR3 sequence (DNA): TGTGCCAGCAGTTCCCTGGACAGGGGGACGCAGTATTTT.

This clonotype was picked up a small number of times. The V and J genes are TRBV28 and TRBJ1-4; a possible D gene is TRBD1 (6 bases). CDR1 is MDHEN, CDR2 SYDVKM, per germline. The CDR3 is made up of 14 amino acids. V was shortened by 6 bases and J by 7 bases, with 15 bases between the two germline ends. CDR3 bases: TGTGCCAGCAGCGCTGGGGGGGCGGGTGAAAAACTGTTTTTT. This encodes CASSAGGAGEKLFF.

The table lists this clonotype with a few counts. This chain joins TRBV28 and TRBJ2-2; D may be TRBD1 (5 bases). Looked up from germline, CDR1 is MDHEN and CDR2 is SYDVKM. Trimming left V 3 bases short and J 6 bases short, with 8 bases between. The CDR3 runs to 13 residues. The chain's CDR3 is CASSFKGPGELFF. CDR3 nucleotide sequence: TGTGCCAGCAGTTTTAAGGGGCCCGGGGAGCTGTTTTTT.

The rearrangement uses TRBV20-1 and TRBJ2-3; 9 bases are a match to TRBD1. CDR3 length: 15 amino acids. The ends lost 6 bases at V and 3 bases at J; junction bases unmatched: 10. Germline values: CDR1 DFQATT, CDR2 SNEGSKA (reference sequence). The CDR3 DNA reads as TGCAGTGCAGAAGGACAGGGGAGGTGGACAGATACGCAGTATTTT. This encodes CSAEGQGRWTDTQYF.

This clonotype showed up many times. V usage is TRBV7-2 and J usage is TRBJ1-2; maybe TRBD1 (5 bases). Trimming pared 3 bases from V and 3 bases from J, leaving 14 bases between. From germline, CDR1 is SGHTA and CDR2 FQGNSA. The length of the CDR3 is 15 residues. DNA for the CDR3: TGTGCCAGCAGCTTCCCCCCGGTGGGGGACTATGGCTACACCTTC. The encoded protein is CASSFPPVGDYGYTF. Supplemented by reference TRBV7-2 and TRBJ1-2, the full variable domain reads GAGVSQSPSNKVTEKGKDVELRCDPISGHTALYWYRQSLGQGLEFLIYFQGNSAPDKSGLPSDRFSAERTGGSVSTLTIQRTQQEDSAVYLCASSFPPVGDYGYTFGSGTRLTVV.

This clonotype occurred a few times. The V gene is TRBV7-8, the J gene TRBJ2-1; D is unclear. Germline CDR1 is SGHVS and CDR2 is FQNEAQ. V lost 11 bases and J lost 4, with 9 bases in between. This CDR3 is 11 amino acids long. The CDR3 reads CACETYNEQFF. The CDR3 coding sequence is TGTGCCTGCGAGACGTACAATGAGCAGTTCTTC.

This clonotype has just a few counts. As DNA, the CDR3 is TGTGCCAGCAGCTTCAGCAGCGAGAGCTTTTATGGCTACACCTTC. This translates into CASSFSSESFYGYTF. The chain uses TRBV5-5 and TRBJ1-2; D remains unclear. With 2 bases removed from V and 5 bases from J, the gap between germline ends came to 16 bases. The CDR3 loop spans 15 amino acids. Germline loops: CDR1 SGHKS, CDR2 YYEKEE (reference sequence).

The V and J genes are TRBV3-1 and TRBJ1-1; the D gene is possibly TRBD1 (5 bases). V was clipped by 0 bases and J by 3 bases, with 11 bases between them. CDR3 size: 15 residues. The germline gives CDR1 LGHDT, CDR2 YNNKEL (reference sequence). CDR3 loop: CASSQDSRVYTEAFF. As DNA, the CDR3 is TGTGCCAGCAGCCAAGATAGCAGGGTATACACTGAAGCTTTCTTT.

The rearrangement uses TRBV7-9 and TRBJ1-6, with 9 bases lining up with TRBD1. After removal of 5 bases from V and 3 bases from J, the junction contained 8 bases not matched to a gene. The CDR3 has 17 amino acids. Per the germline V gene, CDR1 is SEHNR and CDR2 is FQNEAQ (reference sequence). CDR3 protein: CASSPRTGEVYNSPLHF. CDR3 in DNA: TGTGCCAGCAGCCCCAGGACAGGGGAAGTCTATAATTCACCCCTCCACTTT.

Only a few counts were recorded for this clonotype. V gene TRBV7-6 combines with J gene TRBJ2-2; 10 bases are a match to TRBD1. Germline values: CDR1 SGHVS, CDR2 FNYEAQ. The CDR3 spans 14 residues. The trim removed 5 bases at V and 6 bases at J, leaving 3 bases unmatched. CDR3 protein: CASSPTGGPGELFF. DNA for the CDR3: TGTGCCAGCAGCCCGACAGGGGGCCCCGGGGAGCTGTTTTTT.

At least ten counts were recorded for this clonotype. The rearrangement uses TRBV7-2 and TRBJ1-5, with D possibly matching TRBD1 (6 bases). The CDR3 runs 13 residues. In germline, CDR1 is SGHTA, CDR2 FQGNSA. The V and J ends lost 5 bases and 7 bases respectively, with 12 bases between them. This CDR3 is CASSITGSQPQHF. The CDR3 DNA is TGTGCCAGCAGCATCACAGGGTCCCAGCCCCAGCATTTT.

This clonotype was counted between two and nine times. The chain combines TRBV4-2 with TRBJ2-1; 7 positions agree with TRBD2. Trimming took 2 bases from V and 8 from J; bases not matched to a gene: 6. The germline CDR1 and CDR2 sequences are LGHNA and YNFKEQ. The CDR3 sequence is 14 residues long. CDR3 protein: CASSQSGTIDEQFF. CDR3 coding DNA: TGTGCCAGCAGCCAAAGCGGGACTATCGATGAGCAGTTCTTC.

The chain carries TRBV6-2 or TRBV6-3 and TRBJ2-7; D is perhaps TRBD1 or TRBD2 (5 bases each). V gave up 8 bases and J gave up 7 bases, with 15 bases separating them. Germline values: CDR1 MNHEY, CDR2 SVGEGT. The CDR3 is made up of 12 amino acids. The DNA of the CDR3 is TGTGCCAGCCGGGACCCCATTGCGGAGCAGTACTTC. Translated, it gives CASRDPIAEQYF.

DNA of the CDR3: TGTGCCAGCAGTTTTGGACGGGCGGGGCTCACTGAAGCTTTCTTT. Protein sequence: CASSFGRAGLTEAFF. V gene TRBV6-6 combines with J gene TRBJ1-1, with D perhaps matching TRBD1 (5 bases). The CDR3 totals 15 residues. Germline-derived CDR1 and CDR2 are MNHNY and SVGAGI (reference sequence). V lost 4 bases and J 4 bases, leaving 16 bases between the germline ends.